The source of this T cell receptor (beta chain) is a study of shared clonotypes between healthy human individuals. Whole-study context: The study enrolled a couple of women and three men aged 18 to 49. For every donor, three CD4 naive, three CD4 memory, two CD8 naive and one CD8 memory plates were used. General study points: For naive CD4 cells, approximately 4.7% of clonotypes were shared across a few donors.

As for this clone: Its target is unknown. In the same sample, other DNA sequences code for this CDR3.

Germline V lookup: CDR1 SGHDT, CDR2 YYEEEE. This CDR3 spans 13 amino acids. Trimming removed 2 bases at V and 0 bases at J, with 6 bases between. Naive CD8 cells lacked CD45RO and underwent positive selection for CCR7, leaving out terminally differentiated effector memory CD45RA+ cells. Deep was the level at which the assay was run. The repertoire was sequenced with immunoSEQ multiplex PCR; TCRdb's copy has only in-frame clones and lacks some. The data contain more than 2 million clones, about 94% of them singletons. The sample taken for sequencing was naive CD8+ T cells from PBMCs. V gene TRBV5-6 combines with J gene TRBJ2-7, with D uncertain. The sequence came from a young man in good health. Some clones in this sample may be carry-over from other donors' samples. CDR3 in DNA: TGTGCCAGCAGCTTACAGAGCTCCTACGAGCAGTACTTC. Translating it yields CASSLQSSYEQYF.